The present T cell receptor beta chain was sequenced within a study of cytomegalovirus exposure and HLA in healthy donors. Findings and caveats of the study: Per a prior analysis, the majority of TCR beta V segments were productive roughly 87% or roughly 30% of the time. Likely technical artifact: a cluster of highly shared sequence variants.

The donors comprised healthy bone marrow donors. The PCR ran on 60 Vbeta and 13 Jbeta primers. Some clones are missing from TCRdb's copy, which holds only in-frame ones; the method was immunoSEQ multiplex PCR. The data contain 200,000 to 250,000 clones, over 65% of them singletons. V shed 6 bases and J shed 6 bases, with 9 bases lying between them. Germline-derived CDR1 and CDR2 are MNHEY and SVGAGI. The CDR3 length is 12 residues. With respect to this clone: The antigen remains undetermined.

The rearrangement joins TRBV6-5 to TRBJ2-1; the D is unclear. The sequenced sample was PBMCs. The TCR was taken from a man aged 18 to 30 in good health and CMV-seronegative. The CDR3 loop reads CASRGGPNEQFF. CDR3 in DNA: TGTGCCAGCAGAGGCGGCCCCAATGAGCAGTTCTTC.